Shown below are 24 T cell receptor beta chains from a single sample sequenced in a study of PD-1 blockade in classical Hodgkin lymphoma (dated by TCRdb to 2019 to 2021). According to the study, the label for this sample's time point signals: cycle 4 day 1 (C4D1), after 5 to 7 weeks of nivolumab. Every trial patient had relapsed after autologous stem cell transplantation, and cohorts A, B and C differed in prior brentuximab vedotin exposure. Library preparation used the immunoSEQ multiplex PCR assay. Drawn from immuneACCESS, this table holds only the in-frame rearrangements with V and J called that TCRdb kept. Clones are partly lost; checked studies trace under half to an unresolved V gene and leave the rest unexplained. The sample data list tens of thousands of clones, and around 74% of these were observed just once. The ten largest clones represent 3.9% of the sample. The sample was peripheral blood mononuclear cells (PBMCs), taken before the fourth cycle of nivolumab. Every receptor here comes from a human donor with classical Hodgkin lymphoma.

The chain carries TRBV7-7 and TRBJ2-1; 10 nucleotides match TRBD1. Losses at the gene ends were 3 bases for V and 8 bases for J; bases not matched to a gene: 13. This CDR3 is 17 amino acids long. CDR1 is SSHAT and CDR2 is FNYEAQ in the germline V gene (reference sequence). The CDR3 loop is CASSFLPGDRGMYEQFF. Written as DNA, the CDR3 is TGTGCCAGCAGCTTCTTACCAGGGGACAGGGGAATGTATGAGCAGTTCTTC.

V gene TRBV19 combines with J gene TRBJ2-7, with no clear D. Per germline, CDR1 LNHDA and CDR2 SQIVND (reference sequence). The CDR3 covers 14 residues. Trimming shortened V by 2 bases and J by 0 bases, and 8 bases separated the two germline ends. In DNA, the CDR3 is TGTGCCAGTAGTATAAACAGCGTCTCCTACGAGCAGTACTTC. It specifies CASSINSVSYEQYF.

J is TRBJ2-1 and V is TRBV2; D may be TRBD2 (5 bases). Looked up from germline, CDR1 is SNHLY and CDR2 is FYNNEI. The V and J ends lost 4 bases and 8 bases respectively, with 9 bases between them. The CDR3 consists of 12 residues. The CDR3 spells CASSALEDEQFF. CDR3 coding DNA: TGTGCCAGCAGTGCACTAGAGGATGAGCAGTTCTTC.

V and J are TRBV5-4 and TRBJ1-2; a possible D gene is TRBD1 (5 bases). Trimming removed 0 bases at V and 5 bases at J, with 11 bases between. This CDR3 is built from 14 residues. Germline values: CDR1 SGHNT, CDR2 YYREEE (reference sequence). CDR3 nucleotide sequence: TGTGCCAGCAGCTTGGTTGGGGCTCCATATGGCTACACCTTC. Translating it yields CASSLVGAPYGYTF.

V and J are TRBV27 and TRBJ2-7, with D perhaps TRBD1 or TRBD2 (5 bases each). Trimming pared 3 bases from V and 0 bases from J, leaving 15 bases between. Germline V lookup: CDR1 MNHEY, CDR2 SMNVEV (reference sequence). The CDR3 sequence is 16 residues long. The CDR3 protein is CASSLGGGFSSYEQYF. In nucleotides, the CDR3 is TGTGCCAGCAGTTTGGGTGGGGGATTTAGCTCCTACGAGCAGTACTTC.

The chain carries TRBV30 and TRBJ1-1; 12 nucleotides agree with TRBD1. Germline CDR1 reads GTSNPN; CDR2 reads SVGIG (reference sequence). This CDR3 is built from 17 residues. V gave up 1 base and J gave up 5 bases; unmatched junction bases: 11. CDR3 coding DNA: TGTGCCTGGAGTGGGCCGGGACAGGGGGCGAGAGAGACTGAAGCTTTCTTT. Protein: CAWSGPGQGARETEAFF.

This sequence joins TRBV6-6 and TRBJ1-2, with 7 nucleotides matching TRBD1. Germline V lookup: CDR1 MNHNY, CDR2 SVGAGI (reference sequence). Unmatched junction bases numbered 10, after V lost 5 bases and J lost 4 bases. This CDR3 is 15 amino acids long. In nucleotides, the CDR3 is TGTGCCAGCAGTCTCCAGACAGGGTCTTCCTATGGCTACACCTTC. Translating it yields CASSLQTGSSYGYTF.

This rearrangement joins TRBV9 to TRBJ2-1; 7 bases are a match to TRBD2. Germline values: CDR1 SGDLS, CDR2 YYNGEE. The CDR3 covers 18 residues. Trimming cost V 0 bases and J 0 bases; bases outside gene matches: 9. In DNA, the CDR3 is TGTGCCAGCAGCGTAGTCGCTAGCGGAGGGAACTCCTACAATGAGCAGTTCTTC. This encodes CASSVVASGGNSYNEQFF.

The chain links TRBV9 to TRBJ2-5; D is undetermined. Germline V CDR1 and CDR2: SGDLS, YYNGEE. This CDR3 has 14 residues. V was shortened by 4 bases and J by 4 bases, with 14 bases between the two germline ends. The CDR3 sequence is CASSLGPSAETQYF. CDR3 bases: TGTGCCAGCAGCCTAGGACCCTCGGCAGAGACCCAGTACTTC.

V is TRBV2 and J is TRBJ2-7; D may be TRBD2 (6 bases). The V gene lost 6 bases and the J gene lost 0 bases, with 15 bases spanning the gap. The CDR3 covers 15 residues. Looked up from germline, CDR1 is SNHLY and CDR2 is FYNNEI. The CDR3 coding sequence is TGTGCCAGCAGCCTCTGGGCCGGGGGCTCCTACGAGCAGTACTTC. Translation: CASSLWAGGSYEQYF.

V gene TRBV6-1 combines with J gene TRBJ1-5; TRBD1 is a possible D gene (6 bases). CDR3 length: 16 residues. The germline V gene has CDR1 MNHNS and CDR2 SASEGT. Trimming removed 2 bases at V and 0 bases at J, with 11 bases between. The CDR3 DNA is TGTGCCAGCAGTGAATGGGGGGGCAATAGCAATCAGCCCCAGCATTTT. Protein product: CASSEWGGNSNQPQHF.

The rearrangement joins TRBV7-9 to TRBJ2-3; D is perhaps TRBD2 (6 bases). Germline V CDR1 and CDR2: SEHNR, FQNEAQ (reference sequence). The CDR3 is 13 residues long. The V gene lost 5 bases and the J gene lost 3 bases, with 9 bases spanning the gap. CDR3 bases: TGTGCCAGCAGCCGGGAGAGGACAGATACGCAGTATTTT. This encodes CASSRERTDTQYF.

The chain is built from TRBV5-4 and TRBJ2-7, with no clear D. Trimming left V 2 bases short and J 2 bases short, with 8 bases between. Germline V gene sequence: CDR1 SGHNT, CDR2 YYREEE (reference sequence). The length of the CDR3 is 13 residues. CDR3 coding DNA: TGTGCCAGCAGCTTTACGGGTACCTACGAGCAGTACTTC. Its protein product is CASSFTGTYEQYF.

The J gene is TRBJ1-1, the V gene TRBV18, with 10 nucleotides matching TRBD1. The CDR3 is 16 residues long. The ends lost 3 bases at V and 0 bases at J; junction bases unmatched: 4. The V gene's germline CDR1 is KGHSH and CDR2 LQKENI. The CDR3 coding sequence is TGTGCCAGCTCACCGACAGGGGGCACTATGAACACTGAAGCTTTCTTT. It encodes CASSPTGGTMNTEAFF. Filled out from reference TRBV18 and TRBJ1-1, the complete variable domain reads NAGVMQNPRHLVRRRGQEARLRCSPMKGHSHVYWYRQLPEEGLKFMVYLQKENIIDESGMPKERFSAEFPKEGPSILRIQQVVRGDSAAYFCASSPTGGTMNTEAFFGQGTRLTVV.

The V call is TRBV30, the J call TRBJ1-2, with D unclear. Germline lookup yields CDR1 GTSNPN and CDR2 SVGIG (reference sequence). The V gene lost 8 bases and the J gene lost 0 bases, with 10 bases spanning the gap. This CDR3 spans 12 amino acids. Written as DNA, the CDR3 is TGTGCCCGAGCCAGTTCTAACTATGGCTACACCTTC. Its protein is CARASSNYGYTF.

This clone was observed a few times. This chain uses TRBV5-6 with TRBJ1-4; 9 bases align to TRBD1. The CDR3 contains 12 residues. Trimming removed 3 bases from V and 12 bases from J; junction bases left unmatched: 3. Per the germline V gene, CDR1 is SGHDT and CDR2 is YYEEEE. In DNA form, the CDR3 reads TGTGCCAGCAGCTCGGACAGGGGAGAACTGTTTTTT. Its translation is CASSSDRGELFF. Using reference TRBV5-6 and TRBJ1-4 for the parts outside the CDR3, the full variable domain is DAGVTQSPTHLIKTRGQQVTLRCSPKSGHDTVSWYQQALGQGPQFIFQYYEEEERQRGNFPDRFSGHQFPNYSSELNVNALLLGDSALYLCASSSDRGELFFGSGTQLSVL.

This sequence joins TRBV7-2 and TRBJ1-5, with D tentatively TRBD1 (5 bases). The germline V and J ends were trimmed by 10 bases and 5 bases, with 18 bases remaining between them. This CDR3 has 14 residues. Per germline, CDR1 SGHTA and CDR2 FQGNSA. The CDR3 spells CATSLLQGHQPQHF. The DNA for the CDR3 is TGTGCCACCTCCCTTTTGCAGGGCCATCAGCCCCAGCATTTT.

This chain uses TRBV7-7 with TRBJ2-5; D uncertain. Germline values: CDR1 SSHAT, CDR2 FNYEAQ (reference sequence). The germline V and J ends were trimmed by 5 bases and 4 bases, with 17 bases remaining between them. The CDR3 has 15 residues. CDR3 in DNA: TGTGCCAGCAGCCGCAGGACGGCAGAGAGAGAGACCCAGTACTTC. This sequence encodes CASSRRTAERETQYF. Full variable domain (missing parts from reference TRBV7-7 and TRBJ2-5): GAGVSQSPRYKVTKRGQDVTLRCDPISSHATLYWYQQALGQGPEFLTYFNYEAQPDKSGLPSDRFSAERPEGSISTLTIQRTEQRDSAMYRCASSRRTAERETQYFGPGTRLLVL.

V gene TRBV30 combines with J gene TRBJ2-2; no definite D call. CDR1 is GTSNPN and CDR2 is SVGIG in the germline V gene (reference sequence). There are 10 residues in the CDR3. The CDR3 loop is CATSTGELFF. The CDR3 nucleotides read TGTGCTACTTCTACCGGGGAGCTGTTTTTT.

The count of this clone is one. The genes are TRBV15 and TRBJ1-1; D is unresolved. CDR3 length: 17 amino acids. The V gene's germline CDR1 is LNHNV and CDR2 YYDKDF (reference sequence). V lost 0 bases, J lost 9 bases, and 23 bases lay in between. The CDR3 DNA sequence: TGTGCCACCAGCAGAGATAAGAGGTCAGGTCAAGTCAGACAAGCTTTCTTT. As protein: CATSRDKRSGQVRQAFF.

Sample share makes this clone medium-sized. The chain employs TRBV29-1 and TRBJ2-1, with TRBD2 identical over 9 bases. The V segment lost 3 bases and the J segment 2 bases; nucleotides outside the gene matches: 5. The CDR3 has 15 residues. Per germline, CDR1 SQVTM and CDR2 ANQGSEA. CDR3 protein: CSVEVAGDAYNEQFF. CDR3 coding DNA: TGCAGCGTTGAGGTAGCGGGGGACGCCTACAATGAGCAGTTCTTC.

The gene calls are TRBV5-6 and TRBJ2-2; D might be TRBD1 (6 bases). The length of the CDR3 is 13 residues. The V gene lost 8 bases and the J gene lost 4 bases, with 12 bases spanning the gap. Germline CDR1 and CDR2: SGHDT and YYEEEE. The CDR3, as DNA: TGTGCCAGTATACAGGGCGCCACCGGGGAGCTGTTTTTT. Translated: CASIQGATGELFF.

The chain combines TRBV30 with TRBJ2-5, with D unclear. V dropped 1 base and J dropped 8 bases, with 5 bases sitting between them. The CDR3 totals 10 residues. Germline V gene data show CDR1 as GTSNPN and CDR2 as SVGIG (reference sequence). As DNA, the CDR3 is TGTGCCTGGAGTGGCGCTACCCAGTACTTC. Protein: CAWSGATQYF.

The sample holds a few counts of this clone. The chain has TRBV6-5 and TRBJ2-5; a possible D gene is TRBD2 (5 bases). The CDR3 contains 15 residues. Trimming removed 2 bases at V and 4 bases at J, with 14 bases between. CDR1 MNHEY and CDR2 SVGAGI come from the germline V gene. The CDR3 is CASSYGWEYPETQYF. CDR3 DNA: TGTGCCAGCAGTTACGGGTGGGAGTACCCAGAGACCCAGTACTTC.